These T cell receptor beta chains were read from a single sample in a study of early stage breast cancer tumors. Clones were read by immunoSEQ multiplex PCR, and TCRdb kept only the in-frame ones, dropping some. The data show 45,000 to 65,000 clones, roughly 73% seen once. The sample taken for sequencing was blood. Every receptor here comes from a person aged 40 to 49 with breast cancer. The CDR3 runs from the conserved cysteine through the conserved F or W. D genes are given only for firm matches. Some rows have no size entry. The others give once, few or many, or a class for an expanded clone.

D gene	clone size	V gene	J gene	CDR3 DNA	CDR3 protein
.	few	TRBV6-6	TRBJ1-2	TGTGCCAGCAGTTACGACGGAGATGGCTACACCTTC	CASSYDGDGYTF
.	few	TRBV5-1	TRBJ1-2	TGCGCCAGCAGCTCCGACGGTAGCTATGGCTACACCTTC	CASSSDGSYGYTF
TRBD1	.	TRBV7-2	TRBJ2-7	TGTGCCAGCAGCTCCGGGACAGAGGGATCCTACGAGCAGTACTTC	CASSSGTEGSYEQYF
TRBD1	once	TRBV28	TRBJ1-5	TGTGCCAGCAGTTTCCCCAAGGGGGCCTTGAATAGCAATCAGCCCCAGCATTTT	CASSFPKGALNSNQPQHF
.	.	TRBV7-8	TRBJ2-1	TGTGCCAGCAGCCCCTACGGGACGGGAGTGTGGGAGCAGTTCTTC	CASSPYGTGVWEQFF
.	.	TRBV5-1	TRBJ2-3	TGCGCCAGCGTCTTGGCGGAGGACCCCACAGATACGCAGTATTTT	CASVLAEDPTDTQYF
.	once	TRBV21-1	TRBJ2-7	TGTGCCAGCAGCAAAGGAACGCTAGTTCCGTTGTACGAGCAGTACTTC	CASSKGTLVPLYEQYF
.	.	TRBV6-5	TRBJ2-5	TGTGCCAGCAGCCGAGGAGGACGTCGAGAGACCCAGTACTTC	CASSRGGRRETQYF
.	.	TRBV5-5	TRBJ2-1	TGTGCCAGCAGCTTCCGAATGCGAGCGGTTAACTCCTACAATGAGCAGTTCTTC	CASSFRMRAVNSYNEQFF
.	.	TRBV7-2	TRBJ2-3	TGTGCCAGCAGCCTGGCGGCGGCGGGTTGGGCAGATACGCAGTATTTT	CASSLAAAGWADTQYF
TRBD2	.	TRBV2	TRBJ2-1	TGTGCCAGCCCAGGTAGTGGTAGCGGGAGGCGGTACAATGAGCAGTTCTTC	CASPGSGSGRRYNEQFF
TRBD2	.	TRBV4-1	TRBJ2-7	TGCGCCAGCAGCTTGAGAGGGTCTAGCGGGAGGTACGAGCAGCACTTC	CASSLRGSSGRYEQHF